The 9 T cell receptor beta chains presented below share a single source sample, sequenced in a study of control samples from healthy donors and cancer patients. Sequencing was performed with immunoSEQ multiplex PCR; in TCRdb, only in-frame clones are kept and a portion is missing. Here the sample spans approximately 100,000 clones, over 85% being singletons. The sequenced material came from blood. The receptors originated from a human donor in good health. The donor label of this sample is uncertain.

Only one count was recorded for this clone. This chain uses TRBV7-2 with TRBJ1-5; tentative D call: TRBD1 (5 bases). Germline CDR1 and CDR2: SGHTA and FQGNSA. The V gene lost 1 base and the J gene lost 0 bases, with 13 bases spanning the gap. The CDR3 is 17 amino acids. In DNA, the CDR3 is TGTGCCAGCAGCTTAGTTGCCAGGGCCTATAGCAATCAGCCCCAGCATTTT. Residues: CASSLVARAYSNQPQHF.

The chain has TRBV10-3 and TRBJ2-2; D not certain. Germline values: CDR1 ENHRY, CDR2 SYGVKD. CDR3 length: 16 residues. Trimming removed 0 bases from V and 5 bases from J, with 13 bases in between. The CDR3 DNA is TGTGCCATCAGTGAGTCGAATTGGCTACGGACCGGGGAGCTGTTTTTT. Protein: CAISESNWLRTGELFF.

The rearrangement joins TRBV19 to TRBJ1-1; weak D call: TRBD1 (5 bases). Germline CDR1 is LNHDA and CDR2 is SQIVND (reference sequence). Trimming left V 9 bases short and J 3 bases short, with 17 bases between. The CDR3 totals 14 residues. The CDR3 region has the DNA TGTGCCAGCGAGTGGGGTGAAGGGGACACTGAAGCTTTCTTT. Its translation is CASEWGEGDTEAFF.

This clone has only one observation. The chain joins TRBV3-1 (or the pseudogene TRBV3-2) to TRBJ2-5, with unresolved D. Between the trimmed V and J ends, which lost 2 bases and 4 bases, there was a span of 11 bases. This CDR3 spans 14 amino acids. Germline V gene lookup returns CDR1 LGHDT and CDR2 YNNKEL (reference sequence). CDR3 protein: CASSQPYTGETQYF. CDR3 DNA sequence: TGTGCCAGCAGCCAACCTTACACGGGAGAGACCCAGTACTTC.

The rearrangement joins TRBV15 to TRBJ2-3, with 9 positions matching TRBD1. The CDR3 consists of 18 residues. Germline assignment: CDR1 LNHNV and CDR2 YYDKDF (reference sequence). The ends lost 5 bases at V and 3 bases at J; junction bases unmatched: 15. CDR3 loop: CATSGHTSQGARTDTQYF. The CDR3, as DNA: TGTGCCACCAGCGGACACACCTCACAGGGGGCGCGGACAGATACGCAGTATTTT.

The V and J genes are TRBV2 and TRBJ2-6; perhaps D is TRBD1 or TRBD2 (5 bases each). The germline V gene has CDR1 SNHLY and CDR2 FYNNEI. V was trimmed by 7 bases and J by 10 bases, leaving 14 bases between them. The length of the CDR3 is 13 residues. The chain's CDR3 is CASTLGPGNVLTF. In nucleotides, the CDR3 is TGTGCCAGCACACTGGGACCCGGAAACGTCCTGACTTTC.

CDR3 sequence (DNA): TGTGCCAGCAGCGAACACTTTTCAAACGGCAATGAGCAGTTCTTC. It encodes CASSEHFSNGNEQFF. J is TRBJ2-1 and V is TRBV9; D is uncertain. CDR1 is SGDLS, CDR2 YYNGEE, per germline. V lost 3 bases and J lost 6, with 16 bases in between. The CDR3 is made up of 15 amino acids.

The V gene is TRBV27, the J gene TRBJ2-7; a weak D match, TRBD2 (6 bases). The CDR3 consists of 15 residues. The V gene's germline CDR1 is MNHEY and CDR2 SMNVEV (reference sequence). Trimming removed 5 bases at V and 2 bases at J, with 16 bases between. This CDR3 is CASSLAGLGTYEQYF. In DNA form, the CDR3 reads TGTGCCAGCAGTCTTGCGGGACTCGGTACCTACGAGCAGTACTTC.

This clone was counted only a few times. The chain is built from TRBV7-2 and TRBJ1-6, with no clear D. The length of the CDR3 is 14 residues. CDR1 is SGHTA, CDR2 FQGNSA, per germline. V was shortened by 3 bases and J by 7 bases, with 10 bases between the two germline ends. The CDR3 sequence is CASSLAGSNSPLHF. In nucleotides, the CDR3 is TGTGCCAGCAGCTTGGCCGGGTCCAATTCACCCCTCCACTTT.